The clone carrying this T cell receptor beta chain has a count of ten or more. The antigen is undetermined. TCR beta CDR3 sequences were amplified from RNA transcripts. Carried out on the TCR CDR3, a first-round RT-PCR used the HTBI primer set. TCRdb ran MiXCR on the multiplex PCR reads and lists one entry per CDR3 protein. The sample has around 570,000 distinct CDR3 sequences; 15% to 20% are singletons. The study based diagnoses on clinical symptoms, serum thyroxine and TRAb, thyroid ultrasound and orbital computed tomography. Isolation of PBMCs was performed on about 10 ml fresh peripheral blood. The data stem from a study of T cells in Graves' hyperthyroidism and ophthalmopathy. Study-wide results and limits: Within blood appeared most thyroid clonotypes that had expanded above 0.001.

CDR3 length: 12 amino acids. Germline V gene data show CDR1 as SGHDT and CDR2 as YYEEEE. Trimming cost V 7 bases and J 4 bases, with 8 bases left between them. V and J are TRBV5-6 and TRBJ2-2; D is ambiguous. Sequencing used blood. This receptor was identified in a middle-aged man with Graves' ophthalmopathy. The CDR3 sequence is CASSASTGELFF. CDR3 DNA: TGTGCCAGCTCAGCCAGCACCGGGGAGCTGTTTTTT.